Listed below are T cell receptor beta chains from one sample, sequenced in a study of T-cell reconstitution after alpha-beta-depleted transplantation in children. TCRdb redid the calling of the PCR reads with MiXCR, one entry per CDR3 protein. The table records almost 400,000 distinct CDR3 sequences, over 20% of them present only once. The material was PBMCs from the stem cell graft donor, obtained from the stem cell graft. The receptor source for this set is a human donor who donated a stem cell graft to a child with acute myeloid leukemia. The CDR3 runs from the conserved cysteine through the conserved F or W. The D gene is left open where the match is weak. Only part of the rows carry a size: once, few, many, or a class if the clone is expanded.

abundance: .; v_gene: TRBV5-5; j_gene: TRBJ2-6; d_gene: .; CDR3nt: TGTGCCAGCAGCTTGATCACTTCTGGGGCCAACGTCCTGACTTTC; CDR3aa: CASSLITSGANVLTF
abundance: many; v_gene: TRBV25-1; j_gene: TRBJ2-1; d_gene: TRBD2; CDR3nt: TGTGCCACCGGACTAGCGGGAGGGGATGAGCAGTTCTTC; CDR3aa: CATGLAGGDEQFF
abundance: .; v_gene: TRBV20-1; j_gene: TRBJ2-5; d_gene: .; CDR3nt: TGCAGTGCCCCGGGAGCCGGCGCGGAGACCCAGTACTTC; CDR3aa: CSAPGAGAETQYF
abundance: few; v_gene: TRBV29-1; j_gene: TRBJ2-1; d_gene: .; CDR3nt: TGCAGCGTTAGGGCAGGGGACTACAATGAGCAGTTCTTC; CDR3aa: CSVRAGDYNEQFF
abundance: .; v_gene: TRBV5-1; j_gene: TRBJ2-5; d_gene: TRBD1; CDR3nt: TGCGCCAGCAGCAAGACAGGGACAGAGACCCAGTACTTC; CDR3aa: CASSKTGTETQYF
abundance: many; v_gene: TRBV29-1; j_gene: TRBJ2-2; d_gene: .; CDR3nt: TGCAGCGTTGCGTGGACGCCTAACACCGGGGAGCTGTTTTTT; CDR3aa: CSVAWTPNTGELFF
abundance: many; v_gene: TRBV27; j_gene: TRBJ2-7; d_gene: TRBD2; CDR3nt: TGTGCCAGCAGCCCTACTAGCGGGAGATACGAGCAGTACTTC; CDR3aa: CASSPTSGRYEQYF
abundance: few; v_gene: TRBV18; j_gene: TRBJ2-1; d_gene: .; CDR3nt: TGTGCCAGCTCACCCCCAGGCAGGGCCTACAATGAGCAGTTCTTC; CDR3aa: CASSPPGRAYNEQFF
abundance: .; v_gene: TRBV3-1; j_gene: TRBJ2-3; d_gene: .; CDR3nt: TGTGCCAGCAGCCAAGATATCGGTACGCAGTATTTT; CDR3aa: CASSQDIGTQYF
abundance: many; v_gene: TRBV20-1; j_gene: TRBJ2-7; d_gene: TRBD1; CDR3nt: TGCAGTGCTTTCGGCCTGGGACAGAGGGTTTACGAGCAGTACTTC; CDR3aa: CSAFGLGQRVYEQYF
abundance: few; v_gene: TRBV6-1; j_gene: TRBJ2-1; d_gene: TRBD2; CDR3nt: TGTGCCAGCACCAAGCGAACTAGCGGGAGGGCGCATGAGCAGTTCTTC; CDR3aa: CASTKRTSGRAHEQFF
abundance: few; v_gene: TRBV27; j_gene: TRBJ2-7; d_gene: TRBD1; CDR3nt: TGTGCCAGCAGTCCGACAGGGGTGGGCTACGAGCAGTACTTC; CDR3aa: CASSPTGVGYEQYF
abundance: few; v_gene: TRBV27; j_gene: TRBJ2-2; d_gene: .; CDR3nt: TGTGCCAGCAGCGCAGCGGACGGATACACCGGGGAGCTGTTTTTT; CDR3aa: CASSAADGYTGELFF
abundance: once; v_gene: TRBV21-1; j_gene: TRBJ2-7; d_gene: .; CDR3nt: TGTGCCAGCAGCAAAGCGTCGGACAGGCAGGGATGCGAGCAGTACTTC; CDR3aa: CASSKASDRQGCEQYF
abundance: .; v_gene: TRBV15; j_gene: TRBJ2-1; d_gene: TRBD1; CDR3nt: TGTGCCACCAGCTCCCGACAGGGACGAAAGGAGTTCTTC; CDR3aa: CATSSRQGRKEFF
abundance: .; v_gene: TRBV7-9; j_gene: TRBJ2-7; d_gene: .; CDR3nt: TGTGCCAGCAGTAACTTCGGGACCACAAGCTACGAGCAGTACTTC; CDR3aa: CASSNFGTTSYEQYF
abundance: .; v_gene: TRBV2; j_gene: TRBJ2-1; d_gene: TRBD2; CDR3nt: TGTGCCAGCAGATCCGGGACTAGCCCAATCAATGAGCAGTTCTTC; CDR3aa: CASRSGTSPINEQFF
abundance: .; v_gene: TRBV24-1; j_gene: TRBJ2-1; d_gene: TRBD1; CDR3nt: TGTGCCACCAGTGTCGGGACAGGGAACAACAATGAGCAGTTCTTC; CDR3aa: CATSVGTGNNNEQFF
abundance: few; v_gene: TRBV29-1; j_gene: TRBJ2-1; d_gene: TRBD1; CDR3nt: TGCAGCGTTGAAGCGAGGGACAGCCTCCTGGGTGAGCAGTTCTTC; CDR3aa: CSVEARDSLLGEQFF
abundance: .; v_gene: TRBV29-1; j_gene: TRBJ1-1; d_gene: .; CDR3nt: TGCAGCTTTTACAGGGACACTGAAGCTTTCTTT; CDR3aa: CSFYRDTEAFF
abundance: .; v_gene: TRBV6-5; j_gene: TRBJ1-1; d_gene: TRBD1; CDR3nt: TGTGCCAGCAGTTACTCCCAGGGGGAGGGCGACACTGAAGCTTTCTTT; CDR3aa: CASSYSQGEGDTEAFF
abundance: few; v_gene: TRBV27; j_gene: TRBJ2-7; d_gene: .; CDR3nt: TGTGCCAGCAGTGTGAAGTGGGCCTCCTACGAGCAGTACTTC; CDR3aa: CASSVKWASYEQYF
abundance: .; v_gene: TRBV7-9; j_gene: TRBJ1-5; d_gene: .; CDR3nt: TGTGCCAGCAGCTTAGCAGGAGACGGACATGGCAATCAGCCCCAGCATTTT; CDR3aa: CASSLAGDGHGNQPQHF
abundance: few; v_gene: TRBV6-5; j_gene: TRBJ1-2; d_gene: TRBD1; CDR3nt: TGTGCCAGCAGTTACCGGGGACAGGGGGCTTATGGCTACACCTTC; CDR3aa: CASSYRGQGAYGYTF
abundance: few; v_gene: TRBV24-1; j_gene: TRBJ2-3; d_gene: .; CDR3nt: TGTGCCACCAGTGCAACCCGGGGGTCAGATACGCAGTATTTT; CDR3aa: CATSATRGSDTQYF
abundance: many; v_gene: TRBV4-2; j_gene: TRBJ2-5; d_gene: .; CDR3nt: TGTGCCAGCAGCCAACTCTTCCCGGGACCAGTGGACGAGACCCAGTACTTC; CDR3aa: CASSQLFPGPVDETQYF
abundance: .; v_gene: TRBV20-1; j_gene: TRBJ2-1; d_gene: TRBD2; CDR3nt: TGCAGTGCGGGGAAAGGCGGGAGGGCCCTCAATGAGCAGTTCTTC; CDR3aa: CSAGKGGRALNEQFF
abundance: .; v_gene: TRBV5-1; j_gene: TRBJ2-1; d_gene: TRBD2; CDR3nt: TGCGCCAGCAGCGCGGGACTAGCAGGGTCAAGCTCCTACAATGGGCAGTTCTTC; CDR3aa: CASSAGLAGSSSYNGQFF
abundance: few; v_gene: TRBV5-1; j_gene: TRBJ2-7; d_gene: TRBD2; CDR3nt: TGCGCCAGCAGCCAAGGACTAGCGGGACGGTACGAGCAGTACTTC; CDR3aa: CASSQGLAGRYEQYF
abundance: .; v_gene: TRBV6-2/TRBV6-3; j_gene: TRBJ2-5; d_gene: TRBD2; CDR3nt: TGTGCCAGCAGTTACTCGAGAACTAGCGGGAGGGCCGATCAAGAGACCCAGTACTTC; CDR3aa: CASSYSRTSGRADQETQYF
abundance: many; v_gene: TRBV29-1; j_gene: TRBJ1-2; d_gene: .; CDR3nt: TGCAGCGTTGACAAAGGGGACTCGTCCTATGGCTACACCTTC; CDR3aa: CSVDKGDSSYGYTF
abundance: few; v_gene: TRBV7-9; j_gene: TRBJ2-1; d_gene: .; CDR3nt: TGTGCCATCCTGACTCTCGCGGATAACAATGAGCAGTTCTTC; CDR3aa: CAILTLADNNEQFF
abundance: few; v_gene: TRBV28; j_gene: TRBJ2-1; d_gene: TRBD1; CDR3nt: TGTGCCAGCAGACCCACCCCGGGACAGGGGAATGAGCAGTTCTTC; CDR3aa: CASRPTPGQGNEQFF
abundance: few; v_gene: TRBV29-1; j_gene: TRBJ1-1; d_gene: .; CDR3nt: TGCAGCGTGCATCAGTGGAACACTGAAGCTTTCTTT; CDR3aa: CSVHQWNTEAFF
abundance: .; v_gene: TRBV18; j_gene: TRBJ2-3; d_gene: TRBD1; CDR3nt: TGTGCCAGCTCACCACCGGGACAGGGGCTCTCAGATACGCAGTATTTT; CDR3aa: CASSPPGQGLSDTQYF
abundance: many; v_gene: TRBV7-2; j_gene: TRBJ2-1; d_gene: .; CDR3nt: TGTGCCAGCAGCTTAGAGGTGCCCGTCCCCGAGCAGTTCTTC; CDR3aa: CASSLEVPVPEQFF
abundance: many; v_gene: TRBV12-3/TRBV12-4; j_gene: TRBJ2-7; d_gene: TRBD2; CDR3nt: TGTGCCACATCTAGCGGGAGAGCCTACGAGCAGTACTTC; CDR3aa: CATSSGRAYEQYF
abundance: .; v_gene: TRBV12-3/TRBV12-4; j_gene: TRBJ2-6; d_gene: .; CDR3nt: TGTGCCAGCAGTTTAGTTAGGGTTATAAACTCTGGGGCCAACGTCCTGACTTTC; CDR3aa: CASSLVRVINSGANVLTF
abundance: few; v_gene: TRBV11-2; j_gene: TRBJ2-5; d_gene: .; CDR3nt: TGTGCCAGCAGCTTAGGGGGTCAAAGCGGGCAAGAGACCCAGTACTTC; CDR3aa: CASSLGGQSGQETQYF
abundance: .; v_gene: TRBV2; j_gene: TRBJ1-5; d_gene: TRBD1; CDR3nt: TGTGCCAGCAGTCCCAACAGGGGAGGCAATCAGCCCCAGCATTTT; CDR3aa: CASSPNRGGNQPQHF
abundance: few; v_gene: TRBV29-1; j_gene: TRBJ2-1; d_gene: .; CDR3nt: TGCAGCGTTGCCGGATCCAATGAGCAGTTCTTC; CDR3aa: CSVAGSNEQFF
abundance: .; v_gene: TRBV27; j_gene: TRBJ1-1; d_gene: .; CDR3nt: TGTGCCAGCAGTTTACTAGGGACAACTGAAGCTTTCTTT; CDR3aa: CASSLLGTTEAFF
abundance: .; v_gene: TRBV9; j_gene: TRBJ2-7; d_gene: TRBD2; CDR3nt: TGTGCCAGCAGCCCGACTAGCCGGTCCTACGAGCAGTACTTC; CDR3aa: CASSPTSRSYEQYF
abundance: .; v_gene: TRBV25-1; j_gene: TRBJ2-3; d_gene: TRBD2; CDR3nt: TGTGCCAGCAGGGCCGGGACTAGCGGGAGGGGCGCTCCGGATACGCAGTATTTT; CDR3aa: CASRAGTSGRGAPDTQYF
abundance: many; v_gene: TRBV7-8; j_gene: TRBJ2-5; d_gene: .; CDR3nt: TGTGCCAGCAGCTTTGCAGCGTACCAAGAGACCCAGTACTTC; CDR3aa: CASSFAAYQETQYF
abundance: few; v_gene: TRBV7-2; j_gene: TRBJ1-1; d_gene: .; CDR3nt: TGTGCCAGCAGCCCCGGACCGTATCTGAACACTGAAGCTTTCTTT; CDR3aa: CASSPGPYLNTEAFF
abundance: few; v_gene: TRBV25-1; j_gene: TRBJ2-1; d_gene: .; CDR3nt: TGTGCCAGCAGTGAGCCCAGGAACCGGGCCGACCGGACGAGCTCCTACAATGAGCAGTTCTTC; CDR3aa: CASSEPRNRADRTSSYNEQFF